These 22 T cell receptor beta chains share one sample of origin, sequenced in a study of radiation and T cells in renal cell carcinoma. Using immunoSEQ multiplex PCR, the repertoire was profiled, and TCRdb retains in-frame clones only, with some absent. Of 150,000 or so clones in the sample, around nine tenths are singletons; the top ten hold 9.5% to 15%. The time point: baseline pretreatment blood. Treatment in this sample: 15 Gy SBRT to primary tumor, nephrectomy 4 weeks later. The sample consisted of blood, taken from a patient whose treatment included radiotherapy and nephrectomy. The receptors originated from a woman between 45 and 60 years old with renal cell carcinoma.

This chain links TRBV5-1 with TRBJ2-7; D remains unclear. CDR1 SGHRS and CDR2 YFSETQ come from the germline V gene. The V and J ends lost 4 bases and 0 bases respectively, with 14 bases between them. The CDR3 extends over 15 amino acids. Here the CDR3 DNA reads TGCGCCAGCAGCCAGTTACCGGGCGGCTCCTACGAGCAGTACTTC. It yields the protein CASSQLPGGSYEQYF.

The genes are TRBV6-7 and TRBJ1-6; D possibly corresponds to TRBD1 (5 bases). TRBV6-7 is given ORF status, its function remaining uncertain. This CDR3 is built from 15 residues. V was shortened by 0 bases and J by 9 bases, with 12 bases between the two germline ends. The CDR3 loop is CASSYSAGRSSPLHF. The CDR3 coding sequence is TGTGCCAGCAGTTACTCAGCAGGGAGGAGTTCACCCCTCCACTTT.

The chain couples TRBV5-4 to TRBJ1-2, with D tentatively TRBD1 (6 bases). Per germline, CDR1 SGHNT and CDR2 YYREEE (reference sequence). This CDR3 contains 15 residues. The V gene lost 0 bases and the J gene lost 5 bases, with 14 bases spanning the gap. CDR3 protein: CASSLVQGTGYGYTF. The CDR3 region has the DNA TGTGCCAGCAGCTTGGTTCAGGGGACGGGGTATGGCTACACCTTC.

The V gene is TRBV7-8, the J gene TRBJ2-1; 12 positions match TRBD2. V shed 4 bases and J 10 bases; nucleotides not matched to a gene: 8. Germline V CDR1 and CDR2: SGHVS, FQNEAQ. CDR3 length: 15 residues. The CDR3 DNA is TGTGCCAGCAGCTCCGGGACTAGCGGGTTACCGGAGCAGTTCTTC. Encoded protein: CASSSGTSGLPEQFF.

This clone was observed a single time. The chain combines TRBV9 with TRBJ1-1; D unclear. Per the germline V gene, CDR1 is SGDLS and CDR2 is YYNGEE. The CDR3 contains 14 residues. The V end lost 4 bases, the J end lost 1 base, and 11 bases lay between the germline ends. The CDR3 DNA reads TGTGCCAGCAGCCTTACCGGCAAGAACACTGAAGCTTTCTTT. Translation gives CASSLTGKNTEAFF.

Turning to this clone: The same CDR3 can be traced to other DNA sequences in this sample. The gene calls are TRBV5-1 and TRBJ1-6; a possible D gene is TRBD1 (6 bases). The germline V gene encodes CDR1 SGHRS and CDR2 YFSETQ. CDR3 size: 14 residues. The ends were cut back, 1 base at V and 9 bases at J, with 11 bases in the middle. CDR3 sequence (DNA): TGCGCCAGCAGCTTGCAGGGGCGGGGTTCACCCCTCCACTTT. It translates to CASSLQGRGSPLHF.

The chain carries TRBV11-2 and TRBJ2-5; no clear D. The germline gives CDR1 SGHAT, CDR2 FQNNGV. The CDR3 consists of 12 residues. Between the trimmed V and J ends, which lost 6 bases and 0 bases, there was a span of 5 bases. The CDR3 DNA reads TGTGCCAGCAGTCGGTACCAAGAGACCCAGTACTTC. It codes for CASSRYQETQYF. The full variable domain, with the rest looked up from reference TRBV11-2 and TRBJ2-5, is EAGVAQSPRYKIIEKRQSVAFWCNPISGHATLYWYQQILGQGPKLLIQFQNNGVVDDSQLPKDRFSAERLKGVDSTLKIQPAKLEDSAVYLCASSRYQETQYFGPGTRLLVL.

The chain links TRBV6-5 to TRBJ2-1; 8 bases agree with TRBD2. The CDR3 loop spans 14 amino acids. CDR1 and CDR2 from the germline V gene are MNHEY and SVGAGI. V shed 10 bases and J 7 bases; nucleotides not matched to a gene: 12. The CDR3 here is CATRAGAGLNEQFF. The CDR3 DNA sequence: TGTGCCACCCGAGCGGGGGCCGGGTTGAATGAGCAGTTCTTC.

Written as DNA, the CDR3 is TGTGCCAGCAGCTTGAATACAGATACGCAGTATTTT. Translation: CASSLNTDTQYF. V gene TRBV5-4 combines with J gene TRBJ2-3, with unresolved D. CDR3 length: 12 residues. V lost 1 base to trimming and J lost 3 bases, with 3 bases between them. From germline, CDR1 is SGHNT and CDR2 YYREEE (reference sequence).

J is TRBJ1-1 and V is TRBV29-1; D is perhaps TRBD1 (5 bases). This CDR3 has 13 amino acids. Germline CDR1 reads SQVTM; CDR2 reads ANQGSEA. Deletions cut 3 bases from V and 3 bases from J, with 11 bases between. CDR3 residues: CSVEGRWDTEAFF. As DNA, the CDR3 is TGCAGCGTTGAGGGGCGCTGGGACACTGAAGCTTTCTTT.

The genes are TRBV7-9 and TRBJ2-5, with 8 nucleotides matching TRBD2. Per germline, CDR1 SEHNR and CDR2 FQNEAQ (reference sequence). The CDR3 is made up of 16 amino acids. Germline trimming cut 4 bases from V and 4 bases from J; bases unmatched to any gene: 11. CDR3 DNA: TGTGCCAGCAGCTCCACCGCGGGGGGCCCCCCAGAGACCCAGTACTTC. Translated, it gives CASSSTAGGPPETQYF.

The rearrangement uses TRBV7-8 and TRBJ2-1, with 10 positions matching TRBD1. Germline CDR1 is SGHVS and CDR2 is FQNEAQ. This CDR3 has 12 amino acids. Trimming took 6 bases from V and 15 from J; bases not matched to a gene: 8. CDR3 DNA: TGTGCCAGCAGTTCCAACCGGGACAGGGGGTTCTTC. This gives the protein CASSSNRDRGFF.

This chain uses TRBV7-3 with TRBJ2-2; D gene uncertain. V shed 0 bases and J shed 0 bases, with 11 bases lying between them. Germline V gives CDR1 SGHTA, CDR2 FQGTGA. The CDR3 runs 17 residues. The CDR3 here is CASSLTSNGANTGELFF. The CDR3 coding sequence is TGTGCCAGCAGCTTAACGAGTAACGGCGCGAACACCGGGGAGCTGTTTTTT. Complete variable domain (other parts from reference TRBV7-3 and TRBJ2-2): GAGVSQTPSNKVTEKGKYVELRCDPISGHTALYWYRQSLGQGPEFLIYFQGTGAADDSGLPNDRFFAVRPEGSVSTLKIQRTERGDSAVYLCASSLTSNGANTGELFFGEGSRLTVL.

The genes are TRBV6-5 and TRBJ2-7; TRBD2 matches at 10 bases. J gave up 6 bases and V 2 bases, and 7 bases lay outside the gene matches. The CDR3 is made up of 15 amino acids. Per the germline V gene, CDR1 is MNHEY and CDR2 is SVGAGI. CDR3 in amino acids: CASSYPGLAASEQYF. The CDR3 DNA reads as TGTGCCAGCAGTTACCCCGGACTAGCGGCCTCCGAGCAGTACTTC.

The table lists this clone with a few counts. V is TRBV11-2 and J is TRBJ1-2; no firm D call. Germline V CDR1 and CDR2: SGHAT, FQNNGV. Deletions cut 5 bases from V and 2 bases from J, with 6 bases between. The CDR3 totals 12 residues. The chain's CDR3 is CASSHPNYGYTF. CDR3 DNA: TGTGCCAGCAGCCATCCGAACTATGGCTACACCTTC. The whole variable domain, remainder taken from reference TRBV11-2 and TRBJ1-2, is EAGVAQSPRYKIIEKRQSVAFWCNPISGHATLYWYQQILGQGPKLLIQFQNNGVVDDSQLPKDRFSAERLKGVDSTLKIQPAKLEDSAVYLCASSHPNYGYTFGSGTRLTVV.

The CDR3: CASSPTATNEKLFF. The CDR3 nucleotides read TGCGCCAGCAGCCCGACAGCTACTAATGAAAAACTGTTTTTT. This chain links TRBV5-1 with TRBJ1-4; D is perhaps TRBD1 (5 bases). The length of the CDR3 is 14 residues. V lost 4 bases, J lost 2 bases, and 9 bases lay in between. CDR1 and CDR2 from the germline V gene are SGHRS and YFSETQ.

V usage is TRBV7-2 and J usage is TRBJ2-1; 10 positions match TRBD2. The CDR3 loop spans 18 amino acids. The germline V gene has CDR1 SGHTA and CDR2 FQGNSA. After removal of 3 bases from V and 3 bases from J, the junction contained 11 bases not matched to a gene. The chain's CDR3 is CASSFPLDSGGNYNEQFF. In DNA, the CDR3 is TGTGCCAGCAGCTTCCCCTTAGATAGCGGGGGGAACTACAATGAGCAGTTCTTC.

This chain joins TRBV10-1 and TRBJ2-7, with 11 positions matching TRBD2. With V trimmed by 9 bases and J by 6 bases, 4 bases remained unmatched. Germline V gives CDR1 WNHNN, CDR2 SYGVQD (reference sequence). CDR3 length: 12 residues. The chain's CDR3 is CASSSGGREQYF. CDR3 coding DNA: TGCGCCAGTTCTAGCGGGGGGCGCGAGCAGTACTTC.

The rearrangement links TRBV10-3 to TRBJ1-1, with no clear D. The CDR3 is 15 residues long. CDR1 and CDR2 from the germline V gene are ENHRY and SYGVKD. V was shortened by 0 bases and J by 0 bases, with 8 bases between the two germline ends. The CDR3 sequence is CAISESGLMNTEAFF. The DNA for the CDR3 is TGTGCCATCAGTGAGTCGGGTCTTATGAACACTGAAGCTTTCTTT.

V is TRBV6-6 and J is TRBJ2-1; D not certain. The V end was cut by 7 bases, the J end by 0 bases, with 7 bases between. CDR1 is MNHNY and CDR2 is SVGAGI in the germline V gene (reference sequence). The CDR3 extends over 13 amino acids. The CDR3 region is CASTPSSYNEQFF. The DNA of the CDR3 is TGTGCCAGCACCCCAAGCTCCTACAATGAGCAGTTCTTC.

This clone was seen only once. The genes are TRBV5-8 and TRBJ1-5, with D uncertain. CDR1 is SGHTS, CDR2 YDEGEE, per germline. Deletions cut 0 bases from V and 4 bases from J, with 5 bases between. The CDR3 is made up of 13 amino acids. CDR3 sequence reads: CASSLGLNQPQHF. The CDR3 nucleotides are TGTGCCAGCAGCTTGGGGCTGAATCAGCCCCAGCATTTT.

The genes are TRBV5-1 and TRBJ1-2; D is ambiguous. Per germline, CDR1 SGHRS and CDR2 YFSETQ. This CDR3 spans 14 amino acids. Between the trimmed V and J ends, which lost 0 bases and 8 bases, there was a span of 14 bases. CDR3 DNA sequence: TGCGCCAGCAGCTTGGGGTCCTCCCCCCTCGGCTACACCTTC. It yields the protein CASSLGSSPLGYTF. Full variable domain (rest looked up from reference TRBV5-1 and TRBJ1-2): KAGVTQTPRYLIKTRGQQVTLSCSPISGHRSVSWYQQTPGQGLQFLFEYFSETQRNKGNFPGRFSGRQFSNSRSEMNVSTLELGDSALYLCASSLGSSPLGYTFGSGTRLTVV.